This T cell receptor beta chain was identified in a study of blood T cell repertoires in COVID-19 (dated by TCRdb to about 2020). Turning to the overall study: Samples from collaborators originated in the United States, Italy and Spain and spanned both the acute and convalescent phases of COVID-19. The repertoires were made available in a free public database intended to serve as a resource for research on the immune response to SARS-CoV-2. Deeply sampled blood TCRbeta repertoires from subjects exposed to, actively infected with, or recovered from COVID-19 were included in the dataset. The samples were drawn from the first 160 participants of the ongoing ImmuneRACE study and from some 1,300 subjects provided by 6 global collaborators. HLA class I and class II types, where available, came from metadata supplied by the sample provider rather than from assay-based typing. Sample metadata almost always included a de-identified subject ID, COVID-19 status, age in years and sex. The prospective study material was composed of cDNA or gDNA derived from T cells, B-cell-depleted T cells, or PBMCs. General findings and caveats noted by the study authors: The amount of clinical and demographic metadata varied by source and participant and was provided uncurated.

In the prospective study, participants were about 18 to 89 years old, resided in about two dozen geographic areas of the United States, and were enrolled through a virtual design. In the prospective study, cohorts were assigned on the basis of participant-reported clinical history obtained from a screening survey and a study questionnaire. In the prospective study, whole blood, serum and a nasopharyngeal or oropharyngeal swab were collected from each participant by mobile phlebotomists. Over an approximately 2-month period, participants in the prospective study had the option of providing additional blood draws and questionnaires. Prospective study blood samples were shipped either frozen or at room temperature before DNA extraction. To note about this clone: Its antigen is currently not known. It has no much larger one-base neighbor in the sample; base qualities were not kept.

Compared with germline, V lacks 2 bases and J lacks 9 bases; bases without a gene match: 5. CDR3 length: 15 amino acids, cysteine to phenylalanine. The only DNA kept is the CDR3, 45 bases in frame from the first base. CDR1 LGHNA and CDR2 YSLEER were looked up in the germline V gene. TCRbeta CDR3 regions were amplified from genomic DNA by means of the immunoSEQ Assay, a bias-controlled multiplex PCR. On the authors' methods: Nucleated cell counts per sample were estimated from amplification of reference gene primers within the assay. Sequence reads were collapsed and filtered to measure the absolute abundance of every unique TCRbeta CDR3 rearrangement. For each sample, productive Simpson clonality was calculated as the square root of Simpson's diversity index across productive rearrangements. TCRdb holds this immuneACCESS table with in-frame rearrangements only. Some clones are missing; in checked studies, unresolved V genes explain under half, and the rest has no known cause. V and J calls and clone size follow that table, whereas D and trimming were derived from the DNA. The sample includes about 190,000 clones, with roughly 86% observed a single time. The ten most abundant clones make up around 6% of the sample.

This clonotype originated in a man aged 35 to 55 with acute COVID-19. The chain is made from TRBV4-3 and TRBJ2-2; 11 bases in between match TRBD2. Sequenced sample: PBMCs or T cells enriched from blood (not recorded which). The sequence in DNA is TGCGCCAGCAGCCAACAACTAGCGGGAGAGAGGGAGCTGTTTTTT. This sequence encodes CASSQQLAGERELFF.